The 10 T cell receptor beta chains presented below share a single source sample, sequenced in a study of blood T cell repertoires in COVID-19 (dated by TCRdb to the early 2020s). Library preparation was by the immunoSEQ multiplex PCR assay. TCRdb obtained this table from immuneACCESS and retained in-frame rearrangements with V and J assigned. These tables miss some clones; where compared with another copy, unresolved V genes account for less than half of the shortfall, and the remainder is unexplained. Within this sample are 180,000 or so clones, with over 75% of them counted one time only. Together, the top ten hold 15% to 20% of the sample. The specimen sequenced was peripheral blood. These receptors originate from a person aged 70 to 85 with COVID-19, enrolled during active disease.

The chain's CDR3 is CASSVQGGNTGELFF. The CDR3 bases are TGCGCCAGCAGCGTCCAGGGGGGGAACACCGGGGAGCTGTTTTTT. The rearrangement links TRBV4-3 to TRBJ2-2; a weak D match, TRBD1 (7 bases). This CDR3 is built from 15 residues. Germline V gene lookup returns CDR1 LGHNA and CDR2 YSLEER. V dropped 5 bases and J dropped 1 base, with 11 bases sitting between them.

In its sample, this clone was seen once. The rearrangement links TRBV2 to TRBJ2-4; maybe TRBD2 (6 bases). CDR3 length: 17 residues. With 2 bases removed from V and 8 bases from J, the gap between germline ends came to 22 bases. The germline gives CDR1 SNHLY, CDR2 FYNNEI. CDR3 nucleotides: TGTGCCAGCAGTGAATTGAAAAGGTCGACTAGATACGACATTCAGTACTTC. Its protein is CASSELKRSTRYDIQYF.

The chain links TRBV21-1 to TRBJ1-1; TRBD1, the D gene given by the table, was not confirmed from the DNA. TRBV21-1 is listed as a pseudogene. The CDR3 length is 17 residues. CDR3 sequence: CASSKKKDRQINTEAFF. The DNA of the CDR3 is TGTGCCAGCAGCAAAAAGAAGGACAGGCAAATTAACACTGAAGCTTTCTTT.

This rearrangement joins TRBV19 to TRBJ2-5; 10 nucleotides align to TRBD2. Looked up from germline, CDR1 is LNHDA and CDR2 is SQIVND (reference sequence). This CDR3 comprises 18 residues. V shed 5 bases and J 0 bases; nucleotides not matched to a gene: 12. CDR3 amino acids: CASSGPPGTSAYQETQYF. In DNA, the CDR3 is TGTGCCAGTAGTGGCCCTCCAGGGACTAGCGCATACCAAGAGACCCAGTACTTC.

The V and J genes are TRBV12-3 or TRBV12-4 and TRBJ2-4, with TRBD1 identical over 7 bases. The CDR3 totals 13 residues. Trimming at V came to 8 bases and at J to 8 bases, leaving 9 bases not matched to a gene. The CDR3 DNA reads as TGTGCCAGCGGCCCGACAGGGTTGGACATTCAGTACTTC. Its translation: CASGPTGLDIQYF.

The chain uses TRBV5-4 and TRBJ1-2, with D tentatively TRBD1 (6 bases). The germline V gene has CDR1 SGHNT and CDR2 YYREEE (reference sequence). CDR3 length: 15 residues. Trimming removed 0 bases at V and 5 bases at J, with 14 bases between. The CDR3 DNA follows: TGTGCCAGCAGCTTGGCCAGGGGCGCCCAGTATGGCTACACCTTC. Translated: CASSLARGAQYGYTF.

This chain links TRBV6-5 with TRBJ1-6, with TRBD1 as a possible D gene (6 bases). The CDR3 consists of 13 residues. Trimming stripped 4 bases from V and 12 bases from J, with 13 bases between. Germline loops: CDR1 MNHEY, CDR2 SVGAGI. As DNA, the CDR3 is TGTGCCAGCAGTTTTAACAGGGCGGAACCCCTCCACTTT. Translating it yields CASSFNRAEPLHF.

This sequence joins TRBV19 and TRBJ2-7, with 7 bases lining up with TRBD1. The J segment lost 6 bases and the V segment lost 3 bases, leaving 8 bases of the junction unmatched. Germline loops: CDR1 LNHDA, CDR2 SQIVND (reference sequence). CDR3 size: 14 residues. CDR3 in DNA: TGTGCCAGTAGTATGACACAGGGGTTTCGCGAGCAGTACTTC. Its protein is CASSMTQGFREQYF.

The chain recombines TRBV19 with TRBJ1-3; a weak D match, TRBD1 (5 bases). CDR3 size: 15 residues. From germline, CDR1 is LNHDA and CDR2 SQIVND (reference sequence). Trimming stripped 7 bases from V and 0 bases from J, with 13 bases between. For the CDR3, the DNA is TGTGCCAGTAATCCGACAGCCAACTCTGGAAACACCATATATTTT. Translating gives CASNPTANSGNTIYF. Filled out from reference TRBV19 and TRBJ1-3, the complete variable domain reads DGGITQSPKYLFRKEGQNVTLSCEQNLNHDAMYWYRQDPGQGLRLIYYSQIVNDFQKGDIAEGYSVSREKKESFPLTVTSAQKNPTAFYLCASNPTANSGNTIYFGEGSWLTVV.

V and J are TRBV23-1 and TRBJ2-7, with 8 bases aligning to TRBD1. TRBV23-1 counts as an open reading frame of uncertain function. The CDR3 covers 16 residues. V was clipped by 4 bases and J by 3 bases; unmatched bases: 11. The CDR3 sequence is CASSPYKDRDFYEQYF. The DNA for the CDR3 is TGCGCCAGCAGTCCCTATAAGGACAGGGACTTCTACGAGCAGTACTTC.